The rows below give T cell receptor beta chains drawn from one sample of a study of identical twins. TCRdb reprocessed the 5' RACE reads with MiXCR, giving one entry per CDR3 protein. The sample includes a few hundred thousand distinct CDR3 sequences, approximately 17% seen only once; the top ten take less than 15%. Sequencing was done on a sample of naive T cells sorted from blood. The receptors come from a man over 45 in good health. The CDR3 runs from the conserved cysteine through the conserved F or W. Fields, in order: J gene, clone size, D gene, V gene, CDR3 DNA, CDR3 protein. D genes are given only for firm matches. Rows may omit the clone size; those that give it use once, few, many or a size class.

TRBJ1-5 many . TRBV15 TGTGCCACCAGCAGAGATCCAAATCAGCCCCAGCATTTT CATSRDPNQPQHF
TRBJ1-2 many TRBD1 TRBV12-3/TRBV12-4 TGTGCCAGCAGGCTGACAGGGGAGAACTATGGCTACACCTTC CASRLTGENYGYTF
TRBJ2-5 . . TRBV29-1 TGCAGCGGCCGACGCCCCGGAGGGGCCGGTGAGACCCAGTACTTC CSGRRPGGAGETQYF
TRBJ1-1 . . TRBV14 TGTGCCAGCAGCCAATTTTCGGTGAACACTGAAGCTTTCTTT CASSQFSVNTEAFF
TRBJ2-7 . TRBD2 TRBV20-1 TGCAGTGCTTCCGGGACTAACTACGAGCAGTACTTC CSASGTNYEQYF
TRBJ2-5 many . TRBV29-1 TGCAGCGTTGATCTAGCTGGGGGTTCGGCCCAGTACTTC CSVDLAGGSAQYF
TRBJ2-6 few . TRBV20-1 TGCAGTGCTAGAGATCTTGGTCCAGGGAGTGGGACTGGGGCCAACGTCCTGACTTTC CSARDLGPGSGTGANVLTF
TRBJ2-1 . . TRBV7-2 TGTGCCACCTCAGACCGGGTCAATGAGCAGTTCTTC CATSDRVNEQFF
TRBJ2-1 . . TRBV18 TGTGCCACTGTGAGGCCCGCAGGCAATGAGCAGTTCTTC CATVRPAGNEQFF
TRBJ2-7 . . TRBV7-2 TGTGCCAGCCGCACGCTACAGAGCTACGAGCAGTACTTC CASRTLQSYEQYF
TRBJ1-1 few TRBD1 TRBV12-3/TRBV12-4 TGTGCCAGCAGGGGGACAGTCAACACTGAAGCTTTCTTT CASRGTVNTEAFF
TRBJ2-3 . . TRBV2 TGTGCCAGCACAAGATTTACAGATACGCAGTATTTT CASTRFTDTQYF
TRBJ2-7 . TRBD2 TRBV10-3 TGTGCCATCAGTGAGATAGGCGGGGGAGACGAGCAGTACTTC CAISEIGGGDEQYF
TRBJ2-5 many . TRBV20-1 TGCAGTGCTAGAGATCCCCTAACCAAGCTCGACGAAGAGACCCAGTACTTC CSARDPLTKLDEETQYF
TRBJ2-1 . TRBD2 TRBV6-5 TGTGCCAGCAGTTACAGGGCGGGGGACTACAATGAGCAGTTCTTC CASSYRAGDYNEQFF
TRBJ2-7 . . TRBV5-1 TGCGCCAGCAGCGGGTGGGCCACACCTAGCTCCTACGAGCAGTACTTC CASSGWATPSSYEQYF
TRBJ2-6 . . TRBV5-1 TGCGCCAGCAGCTTGGAGGGACGCAGCTCTGGGGCCAACGTCCTGACTTTC CASSLEGRSSGANVLTF